These 18 T cell receptor beta chains originate from one sample sequenced in a study of cytomegalovirus exposure and HLA in healthy donors. The study ran its PCR with 60 Vbeta and 13 Jbeta primers. Clones were read by immunoSEQ multiplex PCR, and TCRdb kept only the in-frame ones, dropping some. The data hold about 140,000 clones, with nearly 80% observed a single time. Sequenced: PBMCs. These receptors originate from a man aged 25-40 years in good health and CMV-seronegative.

The J gene is TRBJ2-7, the V gene TRBV5-1, with a possible D match to TRBD1 (5 bases). V gave up 2 bases and J gave up 6 bases, with 15 bases separating them. The CDR3 has 14 residues. The V gene's germline CDR1 is SGHRS and CDR2 YFSETQ. In DNA, the CDR3 is TGCGCCAGCAGCTTCGGCAGGGTTAGTGGCGAGCAGTACTTC. The encoded protein is CASSFGRVSGEQYF.

J is TRBJ2-5 and V is TRBV2, with D possibly being TRBD1 (6 bases). This CDR3 is 13 amino acids long. Trimming took off 1 base at V and 9 bases at J, with 12 bases between the two ends. CDR1 is SNHLY and CDR2 is FYNNEI in the germline V gene. The CDR3 here is CASSEDREKSQYF. CDR3 DNA: TGTGCCAGCAGTGAAGACAGGGAGAAGTCCCAGTACTTC.

The chain employs TRBV28 and TRBJ2-7, with D perhaps TRBD1 (6 bases). V shed 6 bases and J shed 0 bases, with 15 bases lying between them. Germline V gene sequence: CDR1 MDHEN, CDR2 SYDVKM. This CDR3 contains 15 residues. CDR3 region: CASRSRAGASYEQYF. DNA for the CDR3: TGTGCCAGCAGATCCCGGGCAGGGGCCTCCTACGAGCAGTACTTC.

This chain links TRBV9 with TRBJ2-1; D is unclear. CDR3 size: 13 residues. Trimming stripped 0 bases from V and 6 bases from J, with 7 bases between. Germline V CDR1 and CDR2: SGDLS, YYNGEE. Written as DNA, the CDR3 is TGTGCCAGCAGCGTAGACTACTTCAATGAGCAGTTCTTC. Its protein product is CASSVDYFNEQFF.

This chain uses TRBV9 with TRBJ1-5; perhaps TRBD1 as D (5 bases). V was trimmed by 2 bases and J by 4 bases, leaving 10 bases between them. Germline CDR1 is SGDLS and CDR2 is YYNGEE. The CDR3 runs to 14 residues. The CDR3 region has the DNA TGTGCCAGCAGCGTGGGGGGAGGAAATCAGCCCCAGCATTTT. This encodes CASSVGGGNQPQHF.

J is TRBJ2-1 and V is TRBV28; possibly TRBD2 for D (6 bases). Trimming left V 6 bases short and J 4 bases short, with 16 bases between. The CDR3 totals 15 residues. Germline CDR1 is MDHEN and CDR2 is SYDVKM. The CDR3 spells CASRGPGLPYNEQFF. The CDR3 region has the DNA TGTGCCAGCAGGGGACCGGGACTGCCGTACAATGAGCAGTTCTTC.

The J gene is TRBJ1-5, the V gene TRBV19; D perhaps matches TRBD1 (5 bases). Between the trimmed V and J ends, which lost 8 bases and 0 bases, there was a span of 14 bases. The CDR3 length is 15 residues. Germline CDR1 and CDR2: LNHDA and SQIVND (reference sequence). The CDR3 coding sequence is TGTGCCAGTGGCAGGGACTGGCATAGCAATCAGCCCCAGCATTTT. This codes for CASGRDWHSNQPQHF.

The chain carries TRBV19 and TRBJ1-2; a weak D match, TRBD1 (6 bases). Trimming left V 4 bases short and J 0 bases short, with 18 bases between. Germline V lookup: CDR1 LNHDA, CDR2 SQIVND (reference sequence). The CDR3 is 17 amino acids. The CDR3 DNA is TGTGCCAGTAGTAGCCGACAGGCACTTACATCTAACTATGGCTACACCTTC. Its protein is CASSSRQALTSNYGYTF.

The chain uses TRBV27 and TRBJ1-1, with TRBD1 as a possible D gene (6 bases). Germline CDR1 and CDR2: MNHEY and SMNVEV (reference sequence). Deletions cut 2 bases from V and 6 bases from J, with 10 bases between. The CDR3 contains 13 residues. DNA of the CDR3: TGTGCCAGCAGTTTACTACAGGGCTCTGAAGCTTTCTTT. Its translation: CASSLLQGSEAFF.

This CDR3 reads CASSLRESYNEQFF. CDR3 nucleotides: TGTGCCAGCAGCCTAAGGGAGTCCTACAATGAGCAGTTCTTC. V is TRBV7-2 and J is TRBJ2-1; D is perhaps TRBD2 (5 bases). The CDR3 runs to 14 residues. V lost 5 bases and J lost 1, with 9 bases in between. CDR1 and CDR2 (germline): SGHTA, FQGNSA.

The rearrangement uses TRBV28 and TRBJ2-7, with D possibly being TRBD2 (6 bases). V dropped 2 bases and J dropped 3 bases, with 11 bases sitting between them. The germline CDR1 and CDR2 sequences are MDHEN and SYDVKM. CDR3 size: 14 residues. The CDR3 DNA is TGTGCCAGCAGTTTACGGGGACTCTTCTACGAGCAGTACTTC. Translated, it gives CASSLRGLFYEQYF.

The chain links TRBV19 to TRBJ2-7; tentatively, D is TRBD2 (5 bases). This CDR3 has 14 residues. Trimming removed 1 base from V and 2 bases from J, with 9 bases in between. In germline, CDR1 is LNHDA, CDR2 SQIVND (reference sequence). The CDR3 is CASSIAPGAYEQYF. The DNA of the CDR3 is TGTGCCAGTAGTATAGCCCCCGGGGCCTACGAGCAGTACTTC. Supplemented by reference TRBV19 and TRBJ2-7, the full variable domain reads DGGITQSPKYLFRKEGQNVTLSCEQNLNHDAMYWYRQDPGQGLRLIYYSQIVNDFQKGDIAEGYSVSREKKESFPLTVTSAQKNPTAFYLCASSIAPGAYEQYFGPGTRLTVT.

The rearrangement uses TRBV27 and TRBJ1-2, with D perhaps TRBD1 (6 bases). CDR3 size: 15 residues. V lost 3 bases and J lost 2, with 13 bases in between. Germline CDR1 reads MNHEY; CDR2 reads SMNVEV (reference sequence). The CDR3 region is CASSLGRGANYGYTF. DNA for the CDR3: TGTGCCAGCAGTTTGGGCCGGGGGGCGAACTATGGCTACACCTTC.

The sample holds one count of this clone. The chain has TRBV19 and TRBJ2-1; 13 bases are shared with TRBD2. The CDR3 runs to 15 residues. The ends lost 3 bases at V and 6 bases at J; junction bases unmatched: 2. The germline V gene has CDR1 LNHDA and CDR2 SQIVND (reference sequence). This CDR3 is CASSIGLAGVNEQFF. CDR3 DNA sequence: TGTGCCAGTAGTATTGGACTAGCGGGAGTCAATGAGCAGTTCTTC.

The chain recombines TRBV7-9 with TRBJ2-7; 7 bases fit TRBD1. The CDR3 is 14 residues long. The V gene's germline CDR1 is SEHNR and CDR2 FQNEAQ (reference sequence). V was clipped by 5 bases and J by 3 bases; unmatched bases: 7. The CDR3 spells CASSPRDRLYEQYF. The CDR3 DNA sequence: TGTGCCAGCAGCCCTCGGGACAGACTCTACGAGCAGTACTTC.

The V call is TRBV7-9, the J call TRBJ2-5; 7 nucleotides align to TRBD2. The CDR3 extends over 15 amino acids. Trimming cost V 2 bases and J 8 bases; bases outside gene matches: 11. The germline V gene encodes CDR1 SEHNR and CDR2 FQNEAQ (reference sequence). The CDR3 coding sequence is TGTGCCAGCAGCTTACTAGCGGAGCTCTCGGGTACCCAGTACTTC. Translating it yields CASSLLAELSGTQYF.

The chain joins TRBV6-5 to TRBJ2-3, with 7 positions matching TRBD1. This CDR3 is 15 amino acids long. After removal of 8 bases from V and 0 bases from J, the junction contained 8 bases not matched to a gene. The germline gives CDR1 MNHEY, CDR2 SVGAGI. The CDR3 loop is CASANRGFSTDTQYF. CDR3 sequence (DNA): TGTGCCAGCGCTAACAGGGGCTTTAGCACAGATACGCAGTATTTT.

This clone was counted only a few times. The rearrangement joins TRBV10-2 to TRBJ1-5; 8 nucleotides align to TRBD1. V shed 6 bases and J 2 bases; nucleotides not matched to a gene: 3. CDR1 is WSHSY and CDR2 is SAAADI in the germline V gene. The CDR3 has 14 residues. CDR3: CASSLQGGNQPQHF. CDR3 DNA sequence: TGCGCCAGCAGCCTACAGGGGGGCAATCAGCCCCAGCATTTT.